A single sample is the source of the 30 T cell receptor beta chains below, sequenced in a study of blood T cell repertoires in COVID-19. Sequencing used immunoSEQ multiplex PCR; TCRdb keeps in-frame clones, though not all of them. The sample lists some 40,000 clones, about 88% seen once, with approximately 20% in the top ten. Sequences were obtained from peripheral blood. Receptors originate from a man aged 65 to 85 with acute or convalescent COVID-19.

This clone appeared a single time. The chain is built from TRBV18 and TRBJ1-4; 10 bases align to TRBD1. Germline values: CDR1 KGHSH, CDR2 LQKENI. The CDR3 totals 15 residues. The J segment lost 8 bases and the V segment lost 2 bases, leaving 5 bases of the junction unmatched. DNA of the CDR3: TGTGCCAGCTCACCAGGGACAGGGGCGCAGGAAAAACTGTTTTTT. This gives the protein CASSPGTGAQEKLFF.

In its sample, this clone was seen once. The chain is built from TRBV6-5 and TRBJ1-5, with D uncertain. Germline V lookup: CDR1 MNHEY, CDR2 SVGAGI. The CDR3 is 13 residues long. V lost 6 bases and J lost 3, with 9 bases in between. This CDR3 reads CASSNSYNQPQHF. DNA of the CDR3: TGTGCCAGCAGCAACAGCTACAATCAGCCCCAGCATTTT.

The V call is TRBV19, the J call TRBJ1-5; 7 bases map to TRBD1. From germline, CDR1 is LNHDA and CDR2 SQIVND (reference sequence). This CDR3 has 14 amino acids. The ends lost 3 bases at V and 7 bases at J; junction bases unmatched: 6. The CDR3 loop reads CASSMVTGRQPQHF. CDR3 in DNA: TGTGCCAGTAGTATGGTGACAGGGAGACAGCCCCAGCATTTT.

The chain recombines TRBV3-1 (or the pseudogene TRBV3-2) with TRBJ2-2; D possibly corresponds to TRBD2 (6 bases). The CDR3 spans 16 residues. The V gene lost 0 bases and the J gene lost 5 bases, with 13 bases spanning the gap. Per the germline V gene, CDR1 is LGHDT and CDR2 is YNNKEL (reference sequence). This CDR3 is CASSQDFGSRTGELFF. The CDR3 DNA sequence: TGTGCCAGCAGCCAAGATTTCGGGAGTAGAACCGGGGAGCTGTTTTTT.

The V and J genes are TRBV7-2 and TRBJ2-2; 8 nucleotides align to TRBD1. Germline V CDR1 and CDR2: SGHTA, FQGNSA. The CDR3 has 15 amino acids. The V segment lost 5 bases and the J segment 5 bases; nucleotides outside the gene matches: 7. CDR3 in DNA: TGTGCCAGCAGCCCAACAGGGGGTGGAACCGGGGAGCTGTTTTTT. As protein: CASSPTGGGTGELFF.

This sequence joins TRBV7-9 and TRBJ2-2; weak D call: TRBD1 (6 bases). Germline lookup yields CDR1 SEHNR and CDR2 FQNEAQ (reference sequence). The CDR3 has 16 amino acids. Trimming took 0 bases from V and 4 from J, leaving 12 bases between them. The CDR3 sequence is CASSLAQGGRTGELFF. The CDR3 nucleotides are TGTGCCAGCAGCTTAGCGCAAGGGGGACGCACCGGGGAGCTGTTTTTT.

The rearrangement links TRBV6-2 or TRBV6-3 to TRBJ2-3, with no clear D. Trimming stripped 8 bases from V and 2 bases from J, with 11 bases between. Germline CDR1 reads MNHEY; CDR2 reads SVGEGT. The CDR3 runs 13 residues. CDR3 sequence (DNA): TGTGCCAGCCGCCAGCCCCCCACAGATACGCAGTATTTT. Translated, it gives CASRQPPTDTQYF.

In its sample, this clone was seen a few times. The sample has other DNA sequences that encode this CDR3 too. The chain employs TRBV2 and TRBJ1-2; D call uncertain. The CDR3 has 12 amino acids. Trimming shortened V by 2 bases and J by 4 bases, and 5 bases separated the two germline ends. CDR1 and CDR2 (germline): SNHLY, FYNNEI. CDR3 sequence: CASSELSYGYTF. CDR3 nucleotides: TGTGCCAGCAGTGAATTGAGCTATGGCTACACCTTC.

J is TRBJ2-5 and V is TRBV11-2; 9 bases are shared with TRBD2. Unmatched junction bases numbered 7, after V lost 4 bases and J lost 1 base. The CDR3 extends over 16 amino acids. Germline lookup yields CDR1 SGHAT and CDR2 FQNNGV. The CDR3 DNA is TGTGCCAGCAGCTCCCCGCCGGGACTAGCCCAAGAGACCCAGTACTTC. This sequence encodes CASSSPPGLAQETQYF. The entire variable domain, with the rest obtained from reference TRBV11-2 and TRBJ2-5, is as follows: EAGVAQSPRYKIIEKRQSVAFWCNPISGHATLYWYQQILGQGPKLLIQFQNNGVVDDSQLPKDRFSAERLKGVDSTLKIQPAKLEDSAVYLCASSSPPGLAQETQYFGPGTRLLVL.

This clone was recorded a few times. V and J are TRBV29-1 and TRBJ2-1, with TRBD2 matching over 9 bases. CDR1 is SQVTM and CDR2 is ANQGSEA in the germline V gene. V shed 7 bases and J 12 bases; nucleotides not matched to a gene: 4. The CDR3 covers 10 residues. The CDR3 is CSAFSGRQFF. The DNA for the CDR3 is TGCAGCGCCTTTAGCGGGAGGCAGTTCTTC.

The V and J genes are TRBV4-2 and TRBJ1-1; TRBD1 matches at 12 bases. V dropped 0 bases and J dropped 2; count of bases not matched to a gene: 10. In germline, CDR1 is LGHNA, CDR2 YNFKEQ. The CDR3 has 19 amino acids. The CDR3 is CASSQESHPGTGGNTEAFF. CDR3 sequence (DNA): TGTGCCAGCAGCCAAGAATCTCATCCCGGGACAGGGGGCAACACTGAAGCTTTCTTT.

The V and J genes are TRBV5-6 and TRBJ1-5, with TRBD1 matching over 7 bases. V was pared by 4 bases and J by 0 bases, with 13 bases of the junction left unmatched. The CDR3 has 18 amino acids. The germline V gene has CDR1 SGHDT and CDR2 YYEEEE. CDR3 in DNA: TGTGCCAGCAGCCTAGAGGGGACAGCTTTTTATAGCAATCAGCCCCAGCATTTT. Its translation: CASSLEGTAFYSNQPQHF.

The V and J genes are TRBV9 and TRBJ2-5; 10 bases agree with TRBD1. V gave up 2 bases and J gave up 5 bases; unmatched junction bases: 3. Germline V gene data show CDR1 as SGDLS and CDR2 as YYNGEE. The CDR3 length is 14 residues. CDR3 nucleotides: TGTGCCAGCAGCGTGACAGGGGGCTTTGAGACCCAGTACTTC. Its protein product is CASSVTGGFETQYF.

This sequence joins TRBV11-3 and TRBJ2-3, with 8 bases lining up with TRBD2. Germline CDR1 SGHNT, CDR2 YENEEA. The CDR3 covers 14 residues. V trimming: 4 bases; J trimming: 1 base; junction bases outside the gene matches: 1. The CDR3 spells CASSSAGGTDTQYF. DNA of the CDR3: TGTGCCAGCAGCTCAGCGGGAGGCACAGATACGCAGTATTTT.

The rearrangement joins TRBV7-9 to TRBJ1-3; D unclear. CDR1 and CDR2 (germline): SEHNR, FQNEAQ (reference sequence). This CDR3 spans 14 amino acids. V lost 4 bases and J lost 8, with 15 bases in between. The CDR3 here is CASSSRSYSDTIYF. The CDR3 DNA follows: TGTGCCAGCAGCTCACGGTCCTACTCGGACACCATATATTTT.

The gene calls are TRBV7-3 and TRBJ1-1; D uncertain. The CDR3 covers 13 residues. The V and J ends lost 3 bases and 1 base respectively, with 6 bases between them. Looked up from germline, CDR1 is SGHTA and CDR2 is FQGTGA. Written as DNA, the CDR3 is TGTGCCAGCAGCTTTGGCCCGAACACTGAAGCTTTCTTT. Amino acid sequence: CASSFGPNTEAFF.

This clone was counted between two and nine times. The V and J genes are TRBV6-2 or TRBV6-3 and TRBJ1-2, with D uncertain. There are 14 residues in the CDR3. V lost 2 bases and J lost 2, with 9 bases in between. The germline V gene has CDR1 MNHEY and CDR2 SVGEGT. The CDR3 nucleotides read TGTGCCAGCAGTTACCCCACAGAGAACTATGGCTACACCTTC. It is translated as CASSYPTENYGYTF.

The V call is TRBV5-4, the J call TRBJ1-4; 7 positions agree with TRBD1. The CDR3 has 15 amino acids. V lost 0 bases, J lost 5 bases, and 4 bases stayed unmatched. Germline V lookup: CDR1 SGHNT, CDR2 YYREEE (reference sequence). CDR3 region: CASSLEGARNEKLFF. As DNA, the CDR3 is TGTGCCAGCAGCTTGGAGGGGGCGAGGAATGAAAAACTGTTTTTT.

CDR3 residues: CASRPFRDRENTIYF. The CDR3 DNA is TGTGCCAGCAGACCCTTCCGGGACAGGGAGAACACCATATATTTT. The V and J genes are TRBV6-6 and TRBJ1-3; the match to TRBD1 covers 9 bases. Per germline, CDR1 MNHNY and CDR2 SVGAGI (reference sequence). After removal of 6 bases from V and 7 bases from J, the junction contained 10 bases not matched to a gene. The CDR3 is 15 residues long.

V gene TRBV5-1 combines with J gene TRBJ1-2; no clear D. Germline CDR1 is SGHRS and CDR2 is YFSETQ. The CDR3 extends over 13 amino acids. V was shortened by 2 bases and J by 4 bases, with 9 bases between the two germline ends. CDR3 sequence (DNA): TGCGCCAGCAGCTTTCAGGAGGGCTATGGCTACACCTTC. It translates to CASSFQEGYGYTF.

This chain joins TRBV10-3 and TRBJ2-7; 10 nucleotides agree with TRBD1. CDR1 ENHRY and CDR2 SYGVKD come from the germline V gene. Trimming cost V 9 bases and J 0 bases; bases outside gene matches: 2. The CDR3 runs 13 residues. The CDR3: CAIGTGASYEQYF. CDR3 DNA sequence: TGTGCCATTGGGACAGGGGCCTCCTACGAGCAGTACTTC.

The rearrangement uses TRBV5-1 and TRBJ2-1; TRBD1 might be the D (5 bases). The CDR3 extends over 13 amino acids. V was cut by 6 bases and J by 4 bases, with 11 bases left in between. Germline CDR1 and CDR2: SGHRS and YFSETQ. The CDR3 reads CASTADSYNEQFF. The CDR3 nucleotides are TGCGCCAGCACCGCCGACAGTTACAATGAGCAGTTCTTC.

J is TRBJ2-1 and V is TRBV3-1 (or the pseudogene TRBV3-2); 11 nucleotides line up with TRBD1. Germline trimming cut 4 bases from V and 6 bases from J; bases unmatched to any gene: 5. CDR1 is LGHDT and CDR2 is YNNKEL in the germline V gene (reference sequence). CDR3 length: 15 residues. CDR3 nucleotides: TGTGCCAGCAGCCCAGGACAGGGGGCCCTCAATGAGCAGTTCTTC. This translates into CASSPGQGALNEQFF.

The chain recombines TRBV29-1 with TRBJ2-5, with TRBD2 matching over 7 bases. The germline V gene has CDR1 SQVTM and CDR2 ANQGSEA. Losses at the gene ends were 2 bases for V and 4 bases for J; bases not matched to a gene: 1. CDR3 length equals 12 residues. The CDR3 DNA is TGCAGCGTTGAAACGGGAGGAGAGACCCAGTACTTC. Translating gives CSVETGGETQYF.

CDR3: CASRLADAEAFF. CDR3 in DNA: TGTGCCAGCAGGCTGGCCGATGCTGAAGCTTTCTTT. This chain links TRBV6-5 with TRBJ1-1; D not certain. Trimming shortened V by 6 bases and J by 6 bases, and 11 bases separated the two germline ends. Germline CDR1 MNHEY, CDR2 SVGAGI. The CDR3 length is 12 residues.

This clone was counted a single time. This CDR3 is CASSLRQGPNSPLHF. The CDR3 bases are TGTGCCAGCAGCTTGAGGCAGGGTCCTAATTCACCCCTCCACTTT. The genes are TRBV7-3 and TRBJ1-6; D perhaps matches TRBD1 (5 bases). V was clipped by 3 bases and J by 6 bases, with 12 bases between them. The length of the CDR3 is 15 residues. Germline CDR1 is SGHTA and CDR2 is FQGTGA.

The chain recombines TRBV5-1 with TRBJ1-5; TRBD1 matches at 8 bases. The CDR3 is 14 residues long. Germline V gene lookup returns CDR1 SGHRS and CDR2 YFSETQ. V lost 4 bases and J lost 4; bases outside the gene matches: 4. The CDR3 region is CASSEGTGNQPQHF. In nucleotides, the CDR3 is TGCGCCAGCAGCGAGGGGACAGGAAATCAGCCCCAGCATTTT.

The rearrangement uses TRBV11-3 and TRBJ2-1; perhaps TRBD2 as D (5 bases). The CDR3 covers 13 residues. V was clipped by 5 bases and J by 5 bases, with 10 bases between them. Germline V CDR1 and CDR2: SGHNT, YENEEA. CDR3 DNA sequence: TGTGCCAGCAGCCAAGCGAGGGACAATGAGCAGTTCTTC. This codes for CASSQARDNEQFF.

This sequence joins TRBV29-1 and TRBJ2-7; 8 bases agree with TRBD1. The CDR3 covers 14 residues. Germline trimming cut 7 bases from V and 3 bases from J; bases unmatched to any gene: 11. Germline V gives CDR1 SQVTM, CDR2 ANQGSEA. The chain's CDR3 is CSALKHDRGYEQYF. The DNA for the CDR3 is TGCAGCGCCTTAAAGCACGACAGGGGCTACGAGCAGTACTTC.

The CDR3 sequence is CASSASGLGAYEQYF. CDR3 DNA: TGTGCCAGCAGCGCTAGCGGCCTTGGGGCCTACGAGCAGTACTTC. The chain employs TRBV7-2 and TRBJ2-7; TRBD2 agrees at 7 bases. Germline values: CDR1 SGHTA, CDR2 FQGNSA. V was pared by 5 bases and J by 2 bases, with 9 bases of the junction left unmatched. This CDR3 contains 15 residues.